Given below is one TCR beta chain in context. The CDR3 covers 15 residues. Germline lookup yields CDR1 SGHDT and CDR2 YYEEEE. V shed 3 bases and J shed 5 bases, with 18 bases lying between them. This sample is part of a study of human T cells and chemical hapten exposure. Study-wide context: Predominantly women, the patients had alopecia areata, totalis or universalis.

Time point given: pre-sensitization, week 0. Treatment in this sample: therapeutic diphenylcyclopropenone sensitization with weekly scalp DPC. Unique molecular identifiers were attached to individual cDNA molecules within the library. TCRdb reprocessed the RACE reads with MiXCR, giving one entry per CDR3 protein. The table lists under 300,000 distinct CDR3 sequences, almost 8% of them singletons, with less than 1.5% in the top ten. The TCR was taken from a man aged 18 to 30 with alopecia areata. Some clones in this sample may be carry-over from other donors' samples. The chain carries TRBV5-6 and TRBJ2-7, with a possible D match to TRBD2 (6 bases). Source: whole blood, taken in connection with sensitization to the hapten diphenylcyclopropenone (DPC). CDR3 in DNA: TGTGCCAGCAGCTCTATCCCGGGACTCCGTCACGAGCAGTACTTC. Its translation is CASSSIPGLRHEQYF.